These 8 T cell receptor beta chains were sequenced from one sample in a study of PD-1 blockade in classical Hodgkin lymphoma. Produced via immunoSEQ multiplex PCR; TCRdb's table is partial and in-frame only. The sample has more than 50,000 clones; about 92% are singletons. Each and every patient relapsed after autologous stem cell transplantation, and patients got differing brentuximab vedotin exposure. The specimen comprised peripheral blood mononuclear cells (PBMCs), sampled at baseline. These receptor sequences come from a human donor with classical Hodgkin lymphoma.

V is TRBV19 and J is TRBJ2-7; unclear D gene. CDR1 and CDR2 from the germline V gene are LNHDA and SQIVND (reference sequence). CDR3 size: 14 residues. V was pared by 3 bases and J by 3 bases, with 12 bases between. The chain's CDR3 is CASSISSPLYEQYF. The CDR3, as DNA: TGTGCCAGTAGTATTTCCAGCCCTCTCTACGAGCAGTACTTC.

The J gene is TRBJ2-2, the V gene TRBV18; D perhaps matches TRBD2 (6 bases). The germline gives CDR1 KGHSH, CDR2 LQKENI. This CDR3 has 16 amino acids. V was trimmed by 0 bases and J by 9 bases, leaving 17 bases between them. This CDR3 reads CASSPPGGLTIRELFF. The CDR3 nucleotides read TGTGCCAGCTCACCACCGGGGGGACTTACGATCCGGGAGCTGTTTTTT. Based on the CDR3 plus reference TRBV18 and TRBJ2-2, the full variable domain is NAGVMQNPRHLVRRRGQEARLRCSPMKGHSHVYWYRQLPEEGLKFMVYLQKENIIDESGMPKERFSAEFPKEGPSILRIQQVVRGDSAAYFCASSPPGGLTIRELFFGEGSRLTVL.

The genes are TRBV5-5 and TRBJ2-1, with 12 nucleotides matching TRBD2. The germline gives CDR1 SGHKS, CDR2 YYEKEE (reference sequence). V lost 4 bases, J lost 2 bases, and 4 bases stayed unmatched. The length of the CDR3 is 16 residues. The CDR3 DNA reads TGTGCCAGCAGCAAGGGACTAGCGGGCCCCTACAATGAGCAGTTCTTC. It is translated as CASSKGLAGPYNEQFF. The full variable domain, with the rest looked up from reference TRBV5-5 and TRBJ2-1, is DAGVTQSPTHLIKTRGQQVTLRCSPISGHKSVSWYQQVLGQGPQFIFQYYEKEERGRGNFPDRFSARQFPNYSSELNVNALLLGDSALYLCASSKGLAGPYNEQFFGPGTRLTVL.

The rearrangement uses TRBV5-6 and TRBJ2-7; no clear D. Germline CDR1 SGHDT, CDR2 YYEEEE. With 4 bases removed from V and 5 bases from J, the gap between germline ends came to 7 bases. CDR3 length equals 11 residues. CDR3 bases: TGTGCCAGCAGCCGATTCCACGAGCAGTACTTC. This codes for CASSRFHEQYF.

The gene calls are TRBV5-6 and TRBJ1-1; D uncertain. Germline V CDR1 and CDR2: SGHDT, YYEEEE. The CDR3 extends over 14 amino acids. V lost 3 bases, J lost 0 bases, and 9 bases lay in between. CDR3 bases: TGTGCCAGCAGCTCCGACGGTGTGAACACTGAAGCTTTCTTT. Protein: CASSSDGVNTEAFF.

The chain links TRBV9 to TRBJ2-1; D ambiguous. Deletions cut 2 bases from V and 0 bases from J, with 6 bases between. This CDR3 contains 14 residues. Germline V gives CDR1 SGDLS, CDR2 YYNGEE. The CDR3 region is CASSVGSSYNEQFF. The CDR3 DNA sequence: TGTGCCAGCAGCGTTGGAAGCTCCTACAATGAGCAGTTCTTC. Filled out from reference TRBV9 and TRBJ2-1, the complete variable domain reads DSGVTQTPKHLITATGQRVTLRCSPRSGDLSVYWYQQSLDQGLQFLIQYYNGEERAKGNILERFSAQQFPDLHSELNLSSLELGDSALYFCASSVGSSYNEQFFGPGTRLTVL.

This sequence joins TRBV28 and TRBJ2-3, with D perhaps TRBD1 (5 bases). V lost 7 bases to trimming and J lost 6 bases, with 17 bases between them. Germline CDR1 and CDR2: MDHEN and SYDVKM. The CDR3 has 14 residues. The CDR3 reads CASMGRRGRDTQYF. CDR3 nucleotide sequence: TGTGCCAGCATGGGGCGGCGTGGTCGGGATACGCAGTATTTT.

CDR3 amino acids: CASSVGGWDMNTEAFF. Written as DNA, the CDR3 is TGTGCCAGCAGCGTAGGGGGTTGGGACATGAACACTGAAGCTTTCTTT. The rearrangement links TRBV9 to TRBJ1-1, with D tentatively TRBD1 (6 bases). Germline CDR1 is SGDLS and CDR2 is YYNGEE. Between the trimmed V and J ends, which lost 0 bases and 0 bases, there was a span of 12 bases. The CDR3 runs 16 residues.